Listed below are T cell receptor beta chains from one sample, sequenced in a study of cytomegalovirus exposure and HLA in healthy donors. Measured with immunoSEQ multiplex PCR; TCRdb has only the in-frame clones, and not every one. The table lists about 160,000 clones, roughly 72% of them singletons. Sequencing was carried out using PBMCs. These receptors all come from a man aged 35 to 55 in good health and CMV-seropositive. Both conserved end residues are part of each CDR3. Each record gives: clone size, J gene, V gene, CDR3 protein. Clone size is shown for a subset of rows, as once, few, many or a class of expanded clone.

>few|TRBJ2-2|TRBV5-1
CASGGRGGELFF
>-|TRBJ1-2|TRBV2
CASSEVNGYTF
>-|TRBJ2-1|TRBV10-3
CAIAGGLYNEQFF
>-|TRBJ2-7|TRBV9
CASSGGPEHYEQYF
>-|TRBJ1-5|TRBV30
CAWSQGRDQPQHF
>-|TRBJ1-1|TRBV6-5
CASSLGQLNTEAFF
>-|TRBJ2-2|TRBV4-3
CASSQDWSGGLTGELFF
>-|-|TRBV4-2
CASSLQGGREQYF
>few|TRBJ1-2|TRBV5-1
CASSFEGLGGYTF
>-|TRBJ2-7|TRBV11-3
CASSLSAASYEQYF
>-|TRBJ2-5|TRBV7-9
CASSPGTALSETQYF
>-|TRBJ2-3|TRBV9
CASSVSDSSTDTQYF
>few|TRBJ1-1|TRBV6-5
CASRGQSRYTEAFF
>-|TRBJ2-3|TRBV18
CASSPLLGTDTQYF
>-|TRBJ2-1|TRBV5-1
CASSQPLAGKAYNEQFF
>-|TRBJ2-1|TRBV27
CASSFVQGARNEQFF
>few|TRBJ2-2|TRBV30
CAWSPQGARNTGELFF
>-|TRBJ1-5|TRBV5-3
CARSLDSYSNQPQHF
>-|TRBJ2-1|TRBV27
CASSIRTGGDGEQFF
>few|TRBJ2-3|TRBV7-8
CASSEGDTQYF
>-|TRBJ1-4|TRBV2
CASSERARVTMGGKLFF
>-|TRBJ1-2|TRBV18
CASSPLPPDPTGLYGYTF
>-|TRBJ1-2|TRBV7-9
CALPRGLYGYTF
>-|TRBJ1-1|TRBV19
CASASGGGEAFF
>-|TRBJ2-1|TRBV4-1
CASSQGGGKQFF
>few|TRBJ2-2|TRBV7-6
CASSPDRVTGELFF